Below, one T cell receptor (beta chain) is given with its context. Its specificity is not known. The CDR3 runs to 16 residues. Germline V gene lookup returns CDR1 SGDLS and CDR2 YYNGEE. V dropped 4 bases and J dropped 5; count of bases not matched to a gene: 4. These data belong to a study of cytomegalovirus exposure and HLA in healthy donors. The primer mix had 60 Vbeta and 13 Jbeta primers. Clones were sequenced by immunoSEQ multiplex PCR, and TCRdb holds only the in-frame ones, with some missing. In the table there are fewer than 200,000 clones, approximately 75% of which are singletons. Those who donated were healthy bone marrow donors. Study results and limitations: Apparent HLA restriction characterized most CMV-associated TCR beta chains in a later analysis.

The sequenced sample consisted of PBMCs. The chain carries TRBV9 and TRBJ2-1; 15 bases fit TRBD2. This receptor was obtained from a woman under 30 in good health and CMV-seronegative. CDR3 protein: CASSPGLAGGDNEQFF. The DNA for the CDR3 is TGTGCCAGCAGCCCGGGACTAGCGGGAGGAGACAATGAGCAGTTCTTC.